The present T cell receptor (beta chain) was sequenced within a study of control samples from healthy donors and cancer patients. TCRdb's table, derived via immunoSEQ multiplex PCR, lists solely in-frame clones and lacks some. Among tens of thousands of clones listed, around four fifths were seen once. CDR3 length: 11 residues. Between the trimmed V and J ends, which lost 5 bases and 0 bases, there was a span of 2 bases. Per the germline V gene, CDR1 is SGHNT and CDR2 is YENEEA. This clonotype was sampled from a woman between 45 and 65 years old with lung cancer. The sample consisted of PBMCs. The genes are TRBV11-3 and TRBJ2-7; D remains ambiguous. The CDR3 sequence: CASSTSYEQYF. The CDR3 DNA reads TGTGCCAGCAGCACCTCCTACGAGCAGTACTTC.